A selection of T cell receptor beta chains follows, all from one sample in a study of shared clonotypes between healthy human individuals. The protocol was immunoSEQ multiplex PCR, while the TCRdb copy is restricted to in-frame clones and leaves out a portion. The sample includes over 950,000 clones, 60% to 85% of them seen just once. Sequenced input: memory CD4+ T cells from PBMCs. The receptors stem from a man aged 18 to 35 in good health. Some clones in this sample may be carry-over from other donors' samples. CDR3s include the opening cysteine and the closing phenylalanine or tryptophan. Each record gives: D gene, V gene, clone size, CDR3 protein. The D gene is left open where the match is weak. Expanded clones are given a class, and other clones once, few, many or no size at all.

TRBD2 TRBV19 few CASSGASGRANEQFF
TRBD1 TRBV5-5 NA CASSLTGGNSGNTIYF
NA TRBV6-8 NA CASSPGDEQYF
NA TRBV28 NA CASSSSAGQHF
NA TRBV6-5 NA CASRDPSRGYTF
NA TRBV6-5 NA CASSYTGMDEQYF
NA TRBV7-3 NA CASSSSPGPSYEQYF
NA TRBV28 NA CASSLAGNYEQYF
NA TRBV2 NA CASSEAVKRVTDTQYF
NA TRBV18 NA CASSPQSTSGANVLTF
NA TRBV27 NA CASAYLGVGTQYF
NA TRBV5-6 NA CASSLGYYSGNTIYF
TRBD2 TRBV10-3 NA CAISESSSGRRSSYNEQFF
NA TRBV7-2 NA CASSLSQGAGTDTQYF
NA TRBV7-2 NA CASSLVRPGELFF
NA TRBV10-3 NA CAITPPGTHERNEQYF
NA TRBV29-1 NA CSVRSGGIGYDEQFF
TRBD2 TRBV7-3 NA CASGGGLARGEQYF
NA TRBV18 NA CASSPRLDTQYF
NA TRBV6-5 NA CASSLRTVRPEKLFF
NA TRBV29-1 NA CSVEDGRVRETQYF
NA TRBV2 few CASRIRATNQPQHF
NA TRBV7-8 NA CASSLTRQQETQYF
NA TRBV2 NA CASSTGNSYNEQFF
TRBD1 TRBV6-1 NA CASSQGQGDEKLFF
TRBD1 TRBV6-6 NA CASKGQIMNTEAFF
NA TRBV7-9 NA CASSFFFPGTSADEQFF
TRBD2 TRBV11-1 NA CASRGLAGGPGPQETQYF
TRBD2 TRBV5-1 many CASSLEAGAASGELFF
TRBD1 TRBV28 NA CASRDSRSSGNTIYF
NA TRBV6-5 once CASSYSGSRSSYEQYF
TRBD1 TRBV5-5 NA CASSLIQGDTGELFF
NA TRBV2 NA CASMLREATGELFF
NA TRBV5-1 NA CASSSGLTGELFF